What follows is one T cell receptor beta chain and its context. This sample is drawn from a study of blood T cell repertoires in COVID-19. The repertoire was sequenced with immunoSEQ multiplex PCR; TCRdb's copy has only in-frame clones and lacks some. The data contain over 300,000 clones, approximately 85% of them singletons. The CDR3 has 11 residues. Germline V gene sequence: CDR1 MNHEY, CDR2 SMNVEV (reference sequence). V dropped 8 bases and J dropped 5 bases, with 9 bases sitting between them. The receptor's source is a human donor in a cohort sampled during active COVID-19. The sample comprised peripheral blood. The chain uses TRBV27 and TRBJ1-1, with D perhaps matching TRBD1 (5 bases). CDR3 protein: CASQGVTEAFF. CDR3 DNA sequence: TGTGCCAGCCAAGGGGTAACTGAAGCTTTCTTT.